This T cell receptor beta chain was captured in a study of cytomegalovirus exposure and HLA in healthy donors (dated by TCRdb to the late 2010s). Study-level background: An earlier analysis of fewer than 750 of the donors reported approximately 300 Gb of sequence data and around 100 million unique TCR beta sequences obtained from about 179 million T cells. The study used immunosequencing to profile the T cell repertoires of hundreds of subjects and linked those repertoires to cytomegalovirus serostatus. High-throughput TCR immunosequencing, statistical association of individual TCRs with disease status, and machine learning were combined to predict cytomegalovirus infection status. Of the 350 to 400 genotyped donors, approximately 83% fell in the genetic ancestry cluster associated with self-reported Caucasian donors. Roughly five DR-DQ haplotypes were handled as single units for association and clustering because linkage in the cohort was strong. The later analysis used no new phenotypic data to find candidate immune exposures, relying instead on TCR beta sequences and their occurrence across donors. A later analysis re-analyzed previously published TCR beta repertoires from 666 donors and added high-resolution HLA genotyping to study TCR occurrence patterns. Among 398 genotyped donors of the cohort, an average of about 240,000 unique TCR beta nucleotide sequences were sequenced per donor, around 20% of them non-productive. All discovery cohort repertoires had been generated on a single sequencing platform. The study aimed to test whether cataloging public T cell receptors could reveal signatures of past pathogen exposure. Class I and class II HLA loci were covered by the typing at four-digit resolution. The number of typed donors differed by locus: about 620-640 for A, B, C, DRB1 and DQB1; roughly 510 for DQA1; 606 for DPA1; and some 430 for DPB1. A later genetic analysis used genome-wide SNP genotypes for about three fifths of the 666 donors, treating that subset as a discovery cohort. Donor age, sex, ethnicity and CMV serostatus were compiled alongside the repertoire data. Around 300 gigabases of sequencing data and around 87 million unique TCR sequences were included in an early release covering over 600 HLA-typed donors. Along with the roughly 610-subject first cohort, a separate validation cohort of over a hundred different subjects was used. An earlier analysis of some 500 of the donors used high-throughput TCR beta sequencing to judge whether each TCR beta V gene segment behaved as functional or pseudogenic.

Library prep was done by the immunoSEQ multiplex PCR assay. A mixture of 60 forward primers for TCR Vbeta segments and 13 reverse primers for TCR Jbeta segments was used in the multiplex PCR. A multiplex PCR assay on genomic DNA amplified the CDR3 region of rearranged TCR beta genes. On the Illumina HiSeq System, the amplified TCR beta libraries were sequenced as 87-base-pair reads. Per the authors' processing: Across the 700 or so repertoires, a later analysis counted 60 million to 90 million unique TCR beta chains, 9.5 million to 12 million of which were shared by at least two donors. To remove PCR and sequencing errors, raw reads were error-corrected and collapsed into unique sequences using a nearest-neighbor algorithm that merged closely related sequences. V, D and J gene segments were assigned by aligning CDR3 sequences to IMGT reference sequences. For a sequence to be retained, a match of at least six nucleotides to both a V gene segment and a J gene segment was required. A rearrangement was called productive if the CDR3 had no stop codons and remained in frame with V and J, and every other rearrangement was called non-productive. CDR3 was defined by IMGT convention, running from the second conserved V-encoded cysteine to the conserved J-encoded phenylalanine. In an earlier analysis of more than 550 of the donors, sequences lacking an unambiguous match to a single V gene segment were excluded. In an earlier analysis of several hundred of the donors, V segments were called functional above 56.7% productive rearrangements and were called segregating when the between-donor standard deviation exceeded 5%. A statistical classification framework was built to diagnose cytomegalovirus status from the catalog of TCR beta chain sequences. V and J gene assignment, in a later analysis, came from comparing TCR nucleotide sequences with IMGT/GENE-DB human TR gene sequences. The TCRdist pipeline was used in a later analysis to assign CDR3 sequences and most-parsimonious VDJ recombination scenarios. In a later analysis, every TCR beta chain was defined by the combination of its CDR3 amino acid sequence and its V-gene family, and reads without a unique V-gene family were dropped. In a later analysis, 500 to 700 highly shared, low-generation-probability nucleotide sequences were removed to address suspected cross-contamination and a sequencing artifact. In a later analysis, a clonal expansion index was calculated for each public chain from normalized within-repertoire ranks of inferred template counts. In a later analysis, generation probabilities were computed using a VDJ recombination model fitted to out-of-frame rearrangements, and the results were checked against IGoR. In a later analysis, TCR-TCR, TCR-HLA and TCR-CMV co-occurrence was scored with hypergeometric tests, and a repertoire-size bias correction was applied to TCR pairs. False discovery rates were estimated in a later analysis by permuting HLA or CMV assignments 20 times. In a later analysis, co-occurring TCRs were grouped using DBSCAN, with TCRdist sequence similarity added in when clustering inside HLA-allele-positive subsets. Repertoires with fewer than 30,000 or more than 120,000 public chains, plus five repertoires with anomalous nucleotide sharing, were excluded from co-occurrence clustering. Sourced from immuneACCESS, this table was stored by TCRdb with only in-frame sequences that have V and J called. A share of the clones is absent; for the studies checked, an unresolved V gene accounts for under half, and the remainder has no known explanation. That table supplies the V and J calls and clone size; D and trimming were determined from the DNA. The sample includes some 200,000 clones, with roughly 74% observed a single time. The biggest ten clones account for 1.8% of the sample.

General findings and caveats noted by the study authors: HLA typing was unavailable for some donors at each locus, so association tests used only the typed subset. A cluster of highly shared sequence variants was judged likely to be a technical artifact of the sequencing pipeline. Linkage disequilibrium might explain the correlated functional status among segregating V segments, but an unknown experimental factor could not be excluded. Broadly in line with IMGT annotations, most TCR beta V segments showed up in productive rearrangements about 87% or about 30% of the time in an earlier analysis of around 600 of the donors. Most TCR sequences were seen in very few donors, while some public TCRs were found in many individuals. A further reported finding was that TCR beta sequences accurately predicted the HLA-A and HLA-B alleles for most subjects in the first cohort. A later genetic analysis reported fewer N-insertions in productive TCRs among donors in an Asian-associated ancestry cluster than the roughly 700-donor mean. A few of the identified cytomegalovirus-associated TCR beta chains were confirmed in vitro to be specific for cytomegalovirus antigens. In a later analysis, HLA-associated TCR beta chains were found to be more clonally expanded and to have lower generation probabilities than equally common non-associated chains. It was suggested by the authors that the approach could potentially be generalized to other disease states and immunological phenotypes. The only immune exposure information available for the cohort was CMV serostatus. In the study, 150 to 200 TCR beta chains were listed as associated with cytomegalovirus. This cohort had only TCR beta chains sequenced, and the lack of alpha or paired-chain data limited which features could be detected. A later analysis found that most CMV-associated TCR beta chains appeared HLA-restricted, with HLA associations seemingly driven largely by CMV exposure. An association between a missense DCLRE1C variant and V-gene and J-gene trimming of TCR beta chains was found in a later genetic analysis and replicated in an independent cohort. Cytomegalovirus status was reported to be diagnosed by the classifier with high specificity and sensitivity in both the original and validation cohorts. Specific HLA alleles were associated with 15,000 to 20,000 TCR beta sequences at a false discovery rate of 0.05 in a later analysis. A later analysis found that TCR association rates varied across HLA loci, with DRB1 alleles showing the most associated TCRs and HLA-C alleles the fewest. A later analysis reported that several top co-occurrence clusters appeared linked to parvovirus B19, influenza, CMV and Epstein-Barr virus. When HLA alleles, especially DR and DQ, strongly co-occurred, TCR associations were difficult to assign to individual alleles. The presence/absence analyses assumed that sequencing depth was roughly uniform across donors, and that assumption may not be true. Some IMGT-functional V segments, including TRBV6-2 and TRBV6-3, could not be told apart with the 87-base-pair reads, so those segments were excluded. Because counts were too low, approximately 15 rarely observed V segments, including chromosome 9 orphons, were excluded from the earlier analysis of 587 of the donors.

Taken from the germline V gene, the CDR1 and CDR2 loops are SNHLY and FYNNEI. For this chain, trimming is 6 bases at the V end and 3 bases at the J end, and the number of junction bases without a gene match is 7. Including cysteine and phenylalanine, the CDR3 has 16 amino acids. Here the CDR3 DNA is all that survives: 48 bases in frame from base 1. The cohort comprised 670 or so healthy bone marrow donors. Cohort members were all nominally healthy when sampled, although unrecorded immune exposures were likely present. The donor was CMV seronegative and belonged to the group of 320 or so seronegative cohort members. A peripheral blood sample was collected from each donor, and TCR beta sequencing was performed on peripheral blood mononuclear cells. The Qiagen DNeasy Blood Extraction Kit was used to extract genomic DNA from the blood cell samples. Note on this clone: No antigen is known for it. No base-level quality is on record; no much larger clone is a single base apart.

The V and J genes are TRBV2 and TRBJ2-4, with 11 bases matching TRBD2. The TCR sequence derives from a woman aged 25 to 39 in good health and CMV-seronegative. Material for sequencing was PBMCs. The DNA reads as follows: TGTGCCAGCAGACCGCTAGCGGGGGGACGCAAAAACATTCAGTACTTC. Translated, it gives CASRPLAGGRKNIQYF.